The TCR beta chain described here comes from a study of CD8+CD57+ T cells in acquired aplastic anemia. Overall study findings and caveats: Overlap between patients and controls comprised just under 30 CD8+ CDR3 sequences.

TCR beta VDJ and CDR3 profiles were obtained from a genomic DNA template. TCRdb independently ran MiXCR on the reads; one entry per CDR3 protein. The table lists approximately 220,000 distinct CDR3 sequences, about half of them singletons. This clonotype was counted ten times or more. No antigen is known for it. The CDR3 spans 17 residues. The germline V gene has CDR1 LGHDT and CDR2 YNNKEL (reference sequence). Germline trimming cut 4 bases from V and 5 bases from J; bases unmatched to any gene: 16. The patients chosen for sequencing had shown expansion of CD8+CD57+ cells (detected by flow cytometry). Each patient carried a diagnosis of severe acquired aplastic anemia. Each patient gave a blood sample that was collected before any therapy had been received.

The chain has TRBV3-1 and TRBJ2-5; 7 bases agree with TRBD2. The origin of this receptor is a human donor with aplastic anemia. The sequencing sample was made of sorted CD4+, CD8+, or CD8+CD57+ T cells (not recorded which) from PBMCs. This CDR3 is CASSRPGLESSAETQYF. The CDR3 DNA follows: TGTGCCAGCAGCCGTCCCGGACTAGAGTCTAGTGCGGAGACCCAGTACTTC.